Reported below is one T cell receptor (beta chain). Its antigen is currently unknown. Amplified regions were TCR beta CDR3 sequences from RNA transcripts. HTBI primers were employed in a first-round RT-PCR of the TCR CDR3. TCRdb itself ran the multiplex PCR reads through MiXCR, one entry per CDR3 protein. The table includes 700,000 or so distinct CDR3 sequences, roughly 17% detected once. Lactation, pregnancy, other autoimmune disease or uncontrolled infection excluded patients. This sample is part of a study of T cells in Graves' hyperthyroidism and ophthalmopathy. Points from the study as a whole: Most clonotypes that expanded in the thyroid above 0.001 also showed up in blood. Ophthalmopathy, which appeared later, was predicted by the model a median approximately 6.7 months before onset.

V gave up 5 bases and J gave up 2 bases; unmatched junction bases: 8. The germline V gene encodes CDR1 DFQATT and CDR2 SNEGSKA (reference sequence). This CDR3 contains 15 residues. Sample: blood. The receptor's source is a man younger than 35 with Graves' hyperthyroidism. The chain links TRBV20-1 to TRBJ2-1; 8 bases line up with TRBD1. CDR3 region: CSAGGLQGAYNEQFF. The DNA for the CDR3 is TGCAGTGCTGGGGGTTTACAGGGGGCCTACAATGAGCAGTTCTTC.